This TCR beta chain was identified during a study of cytomegalovirus exposure and HLA in healthy donors. In the study overall: Approximately 77 million unique TCRs from HLA-typed donors were held in an early release of data.

PCR primers comprised 60 Vbeta and 13 Jbeta primers. Sequencing was performed with immunoSEQ multiplex PCR; in TCRdb, only in-frame clones are kept and a portion is missing. Of under 200,000 clones listed, roughly 80% are singletons. V was cut by 3 bases and J by 5 bases, with 13 bases left in between. CDR3 length: 14 residues. Looked up from germline, CDR1 is SEHNR and CDR2 is FQNEAQ (reference sequence). The sequence derives from a male donor in good health and CMV-seropositive. The sample comprised PBMCs. The chain carries TRBV7-9 and TRBJ1-1, with D unclear. The CDR3 loop reads CASSFGVSGTEAFF. The CDR3 bases are TGTGCCAGCAGCTTTGGGGTCTCGGGAACTGAAGCTTTCTTT.